A selection of T cell receptor beta chains follows, all from one sample in a study of yellow fever vaccine responses in identical twins. Via MiXCR, TCRdb re-called the RT-PCR reads, giving one row per CDR3 protein. This table holds 2,100 or so distinct CDR3 sequences, around four fifths found once. This specimen was T cells from blood (PBMCs), unsorted or a sorted subset (not recorded which), taken before or after yellow fever vaccination (not recorded which). These receptors were collected from a woman under 30 who received the yellow fever vaccine. The CDR3 runs from the conserved cysteine through the conserved F or W. A D gene is named only where the DNA matches it firmly. Clone sizes are given selectively: once, few, many, or a class where the clone is expanded.

CDR3nt,CDR3aa,v_gene,j_gene,abundance,d_gene
TGTGCCAGCACCCTCGATTCGGGGACTGAAGCTTTCTTT,CASTLDSGTEAFF,TRBV12-3/TRBV12-4,TRBJ1-1,NA,NA
TGTGCCATCTCTACTAGCGAACAAACGACCGGGGAGCTGTTTTTT,CAISTSEQTTGELFF,TRBV10-3,TRBJ2-2,NA,TRBD2
TGTGCCAGCAGCCCGCTTATGGACCGCCTCAATGAGCAGTTCTTC,CASSPLMDRLNEQFF,TRBV3-1,TRBJ2-1,once,NA
TGTGCCAGCAACGCTTATGGGACCCAGCATTTT,CASNAYGTQHF,TRBV28,TRBJ1-5,NA,NA
TGTGCCAGCAGCCCTCACCCGTTGACTAGCTGGGAGCTCTACGAGCAGTACTTC,CASSPHPLTSWELYEQYF,TRBV13,TRBJ2-7,NA,TRBD2
TGTGCCGCAGGAGCGGGGCTTCAGCCCCAGCATTTT,CAAGAGLQPQHF,TRBV19,TRBJ1-5,large,NA
TGTGCCAGCAGCTTAGCCAGTTCGGGTACTGAAGCTTTCTTT,CASSLASSGTEAFF,TRBV11-1,TRBJ1-1,NA,NA
TGTGCCAGCAGTTCTAGCGGGAGGTTACTAGAGGCCCAGTACTTC,CASSSSGRLLEAQYF,TRBV28,TRBJ2-5,NA,TRBD2
TGCGCCAGCAGCCAGAGGGGGCGCATCTATAATTCACCCCTCCACTTT,CASSQRGRIYNSPLHF,TRBV4-1,TRBJ1-6,NA,TRBD1
TGTGCCAGCAGTGACTCCCAGGGGATGGACGAGCAGTACTTC,CASSDSQGMDEQYF,TRBV2,TRBJ2-7,NA,NA
TGTGCCAGCAGCGCCAACGGGGTCCACGAGCAGTACTTC,CASSANGVHEQYF,TRBV7-9,TRBJ2-7,NA,NA
TGTGCCAGCAGTTACCACCCAGGGACTAGCAATCTGAATGAGCAGTTCTTC,CASSYHPGTSNLNEQFF,TRBV11-3,TRBJ2-1,NA,TRBD2
TGTGCCAGCTCACCCCGGGACCCGGACAATGAGCAGTTCTTC,CASSPRDPDNEQFF,TRBV18,TRBJ2-1,NA,NA
TGTGCCAGCAGTGACACGGCAGATAGTCCGGAGGGCTACACCTTC,CASSDTADSPEGYTF,TRBV6-4,TRBJ1-2,few,NA
TGTGCCATCAGTGAGTCGGGAACAGGGTCTGAAGCTTTCTTT,CAISESGTGSEAFF,TRBV10-3,TRBJ1-1,NA,NA
TGTGCCAGCAGCTTACTACTCGGAGGTACAGGAAGCTCCTACGAGCAGTACTTC,CASSLLLGGTGSSYEQYF,TRBV7-6,TRBJ2-7,once,NA
TGCGCCAGCAGTGATCCGGGGGCCGCTGAAGCTTTCTTT,CASSDPGAAEAFF,TRBV10-1,TRBJ1-1,NA,NA
TGTGCCAGCAGCTTAGACAGATTCGGCAACGAGCAGTACTTC,CASSLDRFGNEQYF,TRBV7-6,TRBJ2-7,NA,NA
TGTGCCAGCAGCTTAATCAGGTCCGACTACACCTTC,CASSLIRSDYTF,TRBV11-1,TRBJ1-2,once,NA
TGTGCCAGCTCGGGTCAGGGGTCTAGCACAGATACGCAGTATTTT,CASSGQGSSTDTQYF,TRBV18,TRBJ2-3,NA,NA
TGTGCCAGCAGCCAACCCCCGTCGAGGGGTCCCGGGGAGCTGTTTTTT,CASSQPPSRGPGELFF,TRBV7-6,TRBJ2-2,NA,NA
TGTGCCAGCATAGAAGGCGACTATGGCTACACCTTC,CASIEGDYGYTF,TRBV2,TRBJ1-2,few,NA
TGCGCCAGCAGCCAAGAGGGGGGACCGGGGGTAATGAACACTGAAGCTTTCTTT,CASSQEGGPGVMNTEAFF,TRBV4-1,TRBJ1-1,NA,NA
TGTGCCACCAGCAGCGAGAGACAGGGGCTCAATGAGCAGTTCTTC,CATSSERQGLNEQFF,TRBV15,TRBJ2-1,NA,TRBD1
TGTGCCAGCACCCCAGCGGAGAATCCCCAAGAGACCCAGTACTTC,CASTPAENPQETQYF,TRBV3-1,TRBJ2-5,NA,NA
TGTGCCACCAGCAGAGTGGGGGTCGTGGATGAGCAGTTCTTC,CATSRVGVVDEQFF,TRBV15,TRBJ2-1,NA,NA
TGCGCCAGCAGCCAAGGGGGCAGCATCACCTACGAGCAGTACTTC,CASSQGGSITYEQYF,TRBV4-1,TRBJ2-7,NA,NA
TGTGCCATCAGTGAGTCAAATAGGAAGGGAGGGTTTGGAGCGAACACTGAAGCTTTCTTT,CAISESNRKGGFGANTEAFF,TRBV10-3,TRBJ1-1,NA,NA
TGCAGCGTTGAGTCAGGGGGAGGCACTGAAGCTTTCTTT,CSVESGGGTEAFF,TRBV29-1,TRBJ1-1,NA,TRBD1
TGCGCCAGCAGCCAAGTCACCGGCCGATCTGGAAACACCATATATTTT,CASSQVTGRSGNTIYF,TRBV4-1,TRBJ1-3,NA,NA
TGTGCCAGCAGCCCTCAGGGGGACCCTGGCTACACCTTC,CASSPQGDPGYTF,TRBV7-2,TRBJ1-2,NA,TRBD1
TGTGCCAGCAGTTCACGCACGATCATGAACACTGAAGCTTTCTTT,CASSSRTIMNTEAFF,TRBV6-5,TRBJ1-1,once,NA
TGTGCCAGCAGTGAAGGGGGCCATACGCAGTATTTT,CASSEGGHTQYF,TRBV25-1,TRBJ2-3,NA,NA
TGTGCCAGCAGTTTGGGCCCGGGACAGGGCTACGAGCAGTACTTC,CASSLGPGQGYEQYF,TRBV12-3/TRBV12-4,TRBJ2-7,NA,TRBD1
TGTGCCAGCACCAACAAATGGGCTTACGAGCAGTACTTC,CASTNKWAYEQYF,TRBV7-3,TRBJ2-7,NA,NA
TGTGCCAGCAGTCCCGGGACCTACGAGCAGTACTTC,CASSPGTYEQYF,TRBV12-3/TRBV12-4,TRBJ2-7,NA,NA
TGTGCCAGCAGTCCCGGACTAGCGGGAGTGTACGAGCAGTACTTC,CASSPGLAGVYEQYF,TRBV27,TRBJ2-7,once,TRBD2
TGTGCCAGCCCTGGATGGGATACGCAGTATTTT,CASPGWDTQYF,TRBV2,TRBJ2-3,NA,NA
TGTGCCAGCAGCATCGGCCTAGCGGGAGTAATCTACGAGCAGTACTTC,CASSIGLAGVIYEQYF,TRBV11-1,TRBJ2-7,NA,TRBD2
TGCAGTGTACAGGGGTCCACCTACAATGAGCAGTTCTTC,CSVQGSTYNEQFF,TRBV20-1,TRBJ2-1,NA,TRBD1
TGTGCCAGCAGTTTATCGATAGAACTAACCTACGAGCAGTACTTC,CASSLSIELTYEQYF,TRBV27,TRBJ2-7,NA,NA
TGTGCCAGCAGCTCTAGCGGGCCCCTCTCCTACAATGAGCAGTTCTTC,CASSSSGPLSYNEQFF,TRBV7-6,TRBJ2-1,NA,TRBD2
TGTGCCATCAGTGACCCGGACAGATATCAAGAGACCCAGTACTTC,CAISDPDRYQETQYF,TRBV10-3,TRBJ2-5,NA,NA
TGTGCCAGCAGCACCCGGACTAGCAGCTCCTACGAGCAGTACTTC,CASSTRTSSSYEQYF,TRBV7-2,TRBJ2-7,NA,TRBD2
TGCAGTGCCAGAGGACTAGCGGGGGTAAACAATGAGCAGTTCTTC,CSARGLAGVNNEQFF,TRBV20-1,TRBJ2-1,few,TRBD2
TGTGCCAGCAGCGTCGGGTCCTTCCTAGAGCAGTTCTTC,CASSVGSFLEQFF,TRBV11-1,TRBJ2-1,NA,NA
TGTGCCAGCAGTTACGGGACTGACGGAAATGAGCAGTTCTTC,CASSYGTDGNEQFF,TRBV27,TRBJ2-1,NA,NA
TGTGCCAGCAGCCAACAATGGACCTACGAGCAGTACTTC,CASSQQWTYEQYF,TRBV14,TRBJ2-7,NA,NA
TGCGCCAGCAGCCACGGACAGCAAGATGAAGCTTTCTTT,CASSHGQQDEAFF,TRBV4-1,TRBJ1-1,few,NA
TGTGCCAGCAGCGCAAACCTTTTGCCGGGAGGCTACACCTTC,CASSANLLPGGYTF,TRBV13,TRBJ1-2,NA,NA
TGCAGCGTTGAATTGGGTGTCCCCGACGAGCAGTACTTC,CSVELGVPDEQYF,TRBV29-1,TRBJ2-7,NA,NA
TGTGCCAGCAGCTCCGGGACTTTCGGCTACACCTTC,CASSSGTFGYTF,TRBV13,TRBJ1-2,NA,NA
TGTGCCAGCAGCGATAACCCATGGGAGCTGTTTTTT,CASSDNPWELFF,TRBV13,TRBJ2-2,NA,NA
TGTGCCAGCAGCTTGGACAGGGGGCGTATCCGCAATTCACCCCTCCACTTT,CASSLDRGRIRNSPLHF,TRBV5-4,TRBJ1-6,NA,TRBD1